The subject of this entry is one T cell receptor (beta chain). What it recognizes is unknown. Each PCR replicate run on unsorted PBMC took in roughly 0.3 ug DNA, tens of thousands of T cell genomes. Study processing details: ImmunoSEQ supplied junction-only sequences lacking quality scores, so filtering was different. Method: immunoSEQ multiplex PCR; TCRdb's copy keeps in-frame clones and lacks some. V, J and clone size derive from that table, while D and trimming were established from the DNA sequence. The sample comprises about 600,000 clones, 70% to 80% of which are singletons, and 12% rests with the top ten. Germline lookup yields CDR1 MNHEY and CDR2 SVGAGI. The V and J ends lost 6 bases and 5 bases, in that order; junction bases with no gene match: 4. This CDR3 comprises 13 residues. These data belong to a study of shared clonotypes between healthy human individuals. General study points: What limited the represented genetic and exposure-history diversity was the small number of donors.

The healthy adult donors were HIV-negative and reported no recent acute infections or vaccinations. The sample consisted of PBMCs. The receptor was isolated from a woman aged 40 to 50 in good health. Some clones in this sample may be carry-over from other donors' samples. The rearrangement joins TRBV6-5 to TRBJ2-1; 7 nucleotides match TRBD2. The CDR3 nucleotides read TGTGCCAGCAGACGCGGGACTAACAATGAGCAGTTCTTC. Translated, it gives CASRRGTNNEQFF.